The source of this T cell receptor (beta chain) is a study of regulatory T cells in long-lasting Graves disease. HTBI primers from iRepertoire and Arm-PCR of CDR3 regions yielded the TCR beta libraries. MiXCR was run by TCRdb on the multiplex PCR reads, yielding one entry per CDR3 protein. The table has hundreds of thousands of distinct CDR3 sequences, 21% seen once. The CDR3 is made up of 13 amino acids. Germline V gene sequence: CDR1 SGHRS, CDR2 YFSETQ. V was pared by 4 bases and J by 5 bases, with 3 bases of the junction left unmatched. Time point: persistent/refractory GD, antithyroid drugs over 5 years with positive TRAb. Following extraction of RNA from PBMCs, that RNA was used to make the TCR library.

This TCR derives from a female donor with Graves disease. The material was peripheral blood mononuclear cells (PBMCs), obtained when the disease was refractory, from a patient treated with antithyroid drugs. V and J are TRBV5-1 and TRBJ2-1; the match to TRBD1 covers 7 bases. The CDR3 region has the DNA TGCGCCAGCAGCATCGACAGGGACAATGAGCAGTTCTTC. Translation: CASSIDRDNEQFF.